This is a list of T cell receptor beta chains from one sample in a study of T cell repertoires in cytomegalovirus infection. TCRdb analysed the reads with MiXCR anew, one entry per CDR3 protein. The table shows approximately 590,000 distinct CDR3 sequences, with roughly 43% occurring only once. The antigens of these receptors remain unknown. The sequenced sample was cultured PBMCs, obtained from culture after CMV antigen stimulation. These TCRs come from a human donor in good health (CMV status not recorded). Some clones in this sample may be carry-over from other donors' samples. Each CDR3 is given with its conserved first and last residue. The D gene is left open where the match is weak. Expanded clones get a size class; other rows say once, few or many, or leave the size out.

d_call j_call clone_size v_call cdr3_aa cdr3_nt
NA TRBJ1-5 NA TRBV4-3 CASSQDVGRPDGPQHF TGCGCCAGCAGCCAAGATGTCGGACGGCCCGATGGGCCCCAGCATTTT
TRBD1 TRBJ1-4 NA TRBV7-2 CASSWRQGSGEKLFF TGTGCCAGCAGCTGGCGACAGGGTTCGGGTGAAAAACTGTTTTTT
NA TRBJ1-4 few TRBV6-5 CATGGRINEKLFF TGTGCAACCGGCGGCCGTATTAATGAAAAACTGTTTTTT
TRBD1 TRBJ2-7 NA TRBV7-2 CASSLRGREQYF TGTGCCAGCAGCTTAAGGGGGCGCGAGCAGTACTTC
NA TRBJ1-6 few TRBV12-3/TRBV12-4 CASSLNERRSPLHF TGTGCCAGCAGTTTAAATGAGCGGCGATCACCCCTCCACTTT
NA TRBJ2-7 NA TRBV10-3 CAISDSYEQYF TGTGCCATCAGTGACTCCTACGAGCAGTACTTC
NA TRBJ1-4 NA TRBV12-3/TRBV12-4 CASSGGEPEKLFF TGTGCCAGCAGTGGGGGGGAGCCTGAAAAACTGTTTTTT
TRBD2 TRBJ2-1 NA TRBV2 CASRISGSPGNEQFF TGTGCCAGCAGAATAAGCGGGAGCCCGGGCAATGAGCAGTTCTTC
TRBD2 TRBJ2-1 NA TRBV7-6 CASSLGTGLPYNEQFF TGTGCCAGCAGCTTAGGCACGGGACTACCTTACAATGAGCAGTTCTTC
NA TRBJ2-7 NA TRBV4-1 CASSQQVKVGYEQYF TGCGCCAGCAGCCAGCAGGTAAAGGTCGGGTACGAGCAGTACTTC
NA TRBJ2-6 NA TRBV6-2/TRBV6-3 CASSILRGRIEHPGANVLTF TGTGCCAGCAGTATCCTCCGAGGGAGAATCGAACACCCTGGGGCCAACGTCCTGACTTTC
NA TRBJ2-2 NA TRBV7-2 CASSPRFVRINTGELFF TGTGCCAGCAGCCCTCGTTTTGTACGGATAAACACCGGGGAGCTGTTTTTT
NA TRBJ2-2 NA TRBV7-2 CASSFWARVGGELFF TGTGCCAGCAGCTTTTGGGCCAGGGTAGGCGGGGAGCTGTTTTTT
NA TRBJ2-7 NA TRBV7-2 CASSPTQASSYEQYF TGTGCCAGCAGCCCTACCCAGGCGAGCTCCTACGAGCAGTACTTC
NA TRBJ2-1 few TRBV29-1 CSVSGRVEDEQFF TGCAGCGTTTCAGGCAGGGTGGAGGATGAGCAGTTCTTC
NA TRBJ2-1 few TRBV7-2 CASSLAKGLGNEQFF TGTGCCAGCAGCTTAGCGAAAGGGCTAGGCAATGAGCAGTTCTTC
TRBD2 TRBJ2-3 NA TRBV3-1 CASSPRLAVFTDTQYF TGTGCCAGCAGTCCCCGACTAGCGGTGTTCACAGATACGCAGTATTTT
NA TRBJ2-3 few TRBV5-3 CASSSPALGTRTDTQYF TGTGCCAGCAGCTCACCCGCCCTGGGGACCCGCACAGATACGCAGTATTTT
NA TRBJ2-2 few TRBV6-6 CASSSLWDTGELFF TGTGCCAGCAGTTCCTTATGGGACACCGGGGAGCTGTTTTTT
NA TRBJ2-5 few TRBV11-2 CASSSLGIRETQYF TGTGCCAGCAGCTCCTTGGGGATCCGGGAGACCCAGTACTTC
NA TRBJ1-2 once TRBV19 CASSVARGANYGYTF TGTGCCAGTAGTGTCGCTAGGGGAGCTAACTATGGCTACACCTTC
NA TRBJ1-5 NA TRBV6-2/TRBV6-3 CASSYQGGQPQHF TGTGCCAGCAGTTACCAGGGCGGCCAGCCCCAGCATTTT
TRBD1 TRBJ2-7 NA TRBV4-1 CASSQLGQGFVEQYF TGCGCCAGCAGCCAGCTGGGACAGGGCTTTGTCGAGCAGTACTTC
NA TRBJ1-1 NA TRBV7-4 CASSLSPLSGASTEAFF TGTGCCAGCAGCTTATCCCCCCTTTCAGGGGCGTCTACTGAAGCTTTCTTT
NA TRBJ2-7 NA TRBV6-5 CASSYSGIKSYEQYF TGTGCCAGCAGTTACTCAGGGATTAAGTCCTACGAGCAGTACTTC
NA TRBJ2-2 NA TRBV3-1 CASSQGVSAADTGELFF TGTGCCAGCAGCCAAGGAGTTTCAGCGGCGGACACCGGGGAGCTGTTTTTT
TRBD2 TRBJ2-4 NA TRBV6-5 CAGTSGRGWAKNIQYF TGTGCCGGGACTAGCGGGAGGGGCTGGGCCAAAAACATTCAGTACTTC
NA TRBJ2-3 NA TRBV28 CASSLPNRGNTQYF TGTGCCAGCAGTTTACCCAACCGCGGGAATACGCAGTATTTT
NA TRBJ2-5 few TRBV7-2 CASSSGPTRETQYF TGTGCCAGCAGCTCGGGACCGACCCGGGAGACCCAGTACTTC
NA TRBJ2-3 few TRBV7-2 CASSFDSPDTQYF TGTGCCAGCAGCTTCGACTCGCCAGATACGCAGTATTTT
TRBD2 TRBJ2-1 once TRBV5-1 CASSLLGGARNEQFF TGCGCCAGCAGCTTGCTCGGGGGGGCCAGGAATGAGCAGTTCTTC
NA TRBJ2-5 few TRBV28 CASSFALGKRVETQYF TGTGCCAGCAGTTTTGCCCTCGGGAAGCGGGTGGAGACCCAGTACTTC
NA TRBJ2-6 NA TRBV19 CASNPSQGGPFSGANVLTF TGTGCCAGTAACCCATCCCAGGGAGGCCCTTTCTCTGGGGCCAACGTCCTGACTTTC
TRBD1 TRBJ1-2 once TRBV4-1 CASSHVADRGIRGYTF TGCGCCAGCAGCCACGTGGCGGACAGGGGTATCCGTGGCTACACCTTC
TRBD1 TRBJ2-1 NA TRBV10-2 CASREGQYEQFF TGCGCCAGCCGCGAGGGACAGTATGAGCAGTTCTTC
NA TRBJ2-3 few TRBV7-2 CASSPPPGRTDTQYF TGTGCCAGCAGCCCGCCCCCGGGACGCACAGATACGCAGTATTTT
TRBD2 TRBJ2-3 NA TRBV7-8 CASSFLGRERGTDTQYF TGTGCCAGCAGCTTCTTAGGGCGGGAGAGGGGCACAGATACGCAGTATTTT
NA TRBJ2-1 NA TRBV19 CASSTRNRGGFNEQFF TGTGCCAGTAGTACTAGGAATAGGGGGGGTTTTAATGAGCAGTTCTTC
TRBD1 TRBJ1-2 few TRBV7-2 CASSLPGTGSNYGYTF TGTGCCAGCAGCTTACCTGGGACAGGGAGTAACTATGGCTACACCTTC
NA TRBJ1-2 many TRBV7-2 CASSLGPAANYGYTF TGTGCCAGCAGCTTAGGGCCAGCAGCTAACTATGGCTACACCTTC
NA TRBJ1-2 NA TRBV5-1 CASSFGAPYGYTF TGCGCCAGCAGCTTTGGGGCCCCCTATGGCTACACCTTC
TRBD2 TRBJ2-7 NA TRBV7-2 CASSATSTHYEQYF TGTGCCAGCAGCGCGACTAGCACCCACTACGAGCAGTACTTC
NA TRBJ2-1 NA TRBV7-2 CASSSQGYSYNEQFF TGTGCCAGCAGCTCTCAGGGATACTCCTACAATGAGCAGTTCTTC
NA TRBJ2-3 NA TRBV7-2 CASSLAAPSSDMQYF TGTGCCAGCAGCTTAGCGGCCCCTTCCTCGGATATGCAGTATTTT
TRBD1 TRBJ2-3 few TRBV5-1 CASTPGNTGEDTQYF TGCGCCAGCACCCCTGGGAATACAGGGGAAGATACGCAGTATTTT
NA TRBJ1-2 NA TRBV20-1 CSVTGQNYGYTF TGCAGTGTGACAGGACAGAACTATGGCTACACCTTC
NA TRBJ2-5 few TRBV10-3 CAISGRVGQETQYF TGTGCCATCAGTGGAAGGGTAGGCCAAGAGACCCAGTACTTC
TRBD2 TRBJ2-7 NA TRBV7-8 CASSPRRGAGGREQYF TGTGCCAGCAGCCCCCGTAGGGGGGCGGGAGGCCGAGAGCAGTACTTC